What follows is one TCR beta chain and its context. V was pared by 1 base and J by 14 bases, with 13 bases of the junction left unmatched. The germline CDR1 and CDR2 sequences are SGHTS and YDEGEE. This CDR3 is 15 amino acids long. This entry is derived from a study of blood T cell repertoires in COVID-19. Across the whole study: Sample material is recorded as cDNA or gDNA derived from T cells, B-cell-depleted T cells, or PBMCs.

In the authors' methods: Researchers report that nucleated cell counts were estimated from reference gene primer amplification. Produced via immunoSEQ multiplex PCR; TCRdb's table is partial and in-frame only. V and J calls and clone size are given by that table; D and trimming were obtained from the DNA. The data hold some 70,000 clones, with about 88% observed a single time. The clonotype comes from a man aged 65 to 79 with active or convalescent COVID-19. The chain employs TRBV5-8 and TRBJ2-1, with TRBD2 identical over 9 bases. Sequences were obtained from peripheral blood. This chain's CDR3 is CASSLRREGRGSKFF. CDR3 bases: TGTGCCAGCAGCTTGAGGCGGGAGGGCCGGGGGTCAAAGTTCTTC. The full variable domain, its missing parts supplied by reference TRBV5-8 and TRBJ2-1, is EAGVTQSPTHLIKTRGQQATLRCSPISGHTSVYWYQQALGLGLQFLLWYDEGEERNRGNFPPRFSGRQFPNYSSELNVNALELEDSALYLCASSLRREGRGSKFFGPGTRLTVL.